Listed here are 27 T cell receptor beta chains from one sample, sequenced in a study of blood T cell repertoires in COVID-19. Using immunoSEQ multiplex PCR, the repertoire was profiled, and TCRdb retains in-frame clones only, with some absent. Of some 200,000 clones detected, 84% appear once; the ten largest clones hold about 9.7%. Sequenced input: peripheral blood. These receptor sequences come from a man over 45 with active or convalescent COVID-19.

The rearrangement links TRBV7-9 to TRBJ2-7; 9 nucleotides line up with TRBD2. V gave up 5 bases and J gave up 5 bases; unmatched junction bases: 13. The CDR3 runs 16 residues. From germline, CDR1 is SEHNR and CDR2 FQNEAQ (reference sequence). DNA for the CDR3: TGTGCCAGCAGCCCCGTCAGGGGCGGGAGGGCCCACGAGCAGTACTTC. It translates to CASSPVRGGRAHEQYF.

The chain joins TRBV28 to TRBJ2-1, with 8 bases that match TRBD2. V was pared by 5 bases and J by 2 bases, with 8 bases of the junction left unmatched. The CDR3 is made up of 16 amino acids. From germline, CDR1 is MDHEN and CDR2 SYDVKM. Here the CDR3 reads CASSPGGLATYNEQFF. The CDR3 region has the DNA TGTGCCAGCAGTCCGGGAGGACTAGCCACCTACAATGAGCAGTTCTTC. Based on the CDR3 plus reference TRBV28 and TRBJ2-1, the full variable domain is DVKVTQSSRYLVKRTGEKVFLECVQDMDHENMFWYRQDPGLGLRLIYFSYDVKMKEKGDIPEGYSVSREKKERFSLILESASTNQTSMYLCASSPGGLATYNEQFFGPGTRLTVL.

The gene calls are TRBV7-2 and TRBJ2-7, with 9 bases matching TRBD1. The V and J ends lost 2 bases and 3 bases, in that order; junction bases with no gene match: 5. This CDR3 contains 15 residues. From germline, CDR1 is SGHTA and CDR2 FQGNSA. The DNA of the CDR3 is TGTGCCAGCAGCTTATCCTGGGGACAGGGCTACGAGCAGTACTTC. Protein: CASSLSWGQGYEQYF.

The chain links TRBV4-3 to TRBJ1-6; D may be TRBD1 (6 bases). Trimming shortened V by 0 bases and J by 5 bases, and 17 bases separated the two germline ends. The CDR3 runs 18 residues. Germline CDR1 reads LGHNA; CDR2 reads YSLEER. The CDR3 here is CASSQEMNRVLNNSPLHF. The DNA for the CDR3 is TGCGCCAGCAGCCAAGAGATGAACAGGGTCTTAAATAATTCACCCCTCCACTTT.

This clone was seen only a few times. This sequence joins TRBV6-5 and TRBJ1-1; D not certain. V gave up 0 bases and J gave up 4 bases, with 12 bases separating them. The CDR3 loop spans 15 amino acids. Germline CDR1 is MNHEY and CDR2 is SVGAGI. The CDR3 is CASSYSGRPPTEAFF. CDR3 in DNA: TGTGCCAGCAGTTACTCCGGCAGGCCTCCCACTGAAGCTTTCTTT.

J is TRBJ2-1 and V is TRBV2; possible D gene TRBD2, 7 bases. The CDR3 spans 16 residues. Germline V gene sequence: CDR1 SNHLY, CDR2 FYNNEI. V was clipped by 4 bases and J by 6 bases, with 19 bases between them. In DNA form, the CDR3 reads TGTGCCAGCAGTGTGCAAGGGGGGGGTTTATCCAATGAGCAGTTCTTC. Its translation: CASSVQGGGLSNEQFF.

The rearrangement uses TRBV7-2 and TRBJ2-3, with 9 positions matching TRBD2. Trimming removed 5 bases from V and 0 bases from J; junction bases left unmatched: 3. The CDR3 has 15 residues. Germline V gene lookup returns CDR1 SGHTA and CDR2 FQGNSA. The CDR3 DNA is TGTGCCAGCAGCCCTACTAGCGGGAGCACAGATACGCAGTATTTT. It specifies CASSPTSGSTDTQYF.

The chain uses TRBV28 and TRBJ2-7, with D perhaps matching TRBD2 (5 bases). Germline lookup yields CDR1 MDHEN and CDR2 SYDVKM. Trimming took 2 bases from V and 5 from J, leaving 7 bases between them. The CDR3 loop spans 12 amino acids. The CDR3 region is CASSLGADEQYV. CDR3 DNA sequence: TGTGCCAGCAGTTTAGGAGCGGACGAGCAGTACGTC.

This chain connects TRBV7-2 to TRBJ1-2; tentative D call: TRBD1 (6 bases). Germline values: CDR1 SGHTA, CDR2 FQGNSA. The germline V and J ends were trimmed by 2 bases and 4 bases, with 17 bases remaining between them. CDR3 length equals 16 residues. CDR3 DNA: TGTGCCAGCAGCTTACAGGGGACCTTGGGGGCCTATGGCTACACCTTC. This translates into CASSLQGTLGAYGYTF.

This chain joins TRBV6-5 and TRBJ1-2, with D hard to call. Trimming cost V 0 bases and J 8 bases, with 19 bases left between them. The CDR3 length is 16 residues. CDR1 MNHEY and CDR2 SVGAGI come from the germline V gene. The CDR3 DNA follows: TGTGCCAGCAGTTACTCAGGAGGACGCCCGACGGAAGGCTACACCTTC. The encoded protein is CASSYSGGRPTEGYTF.

Comments on this clone: This CDR3 is also generated by other DNA sequences in the sample. The chain employs TRBV7-3 and TRBJ1-6, with TRBD1 matching over 7 bases. Per germline, CDR1 SGHTA and CDR2 FQGTGA. V was clipped by 1 base and J by 10 bases; unmatched bases: 4. CDR3 size: 14 residues. CDR3: CASSLRQGGSPLHF. CDR3 coding DNA: TGTGCCAGCAGCTTAAGACAGGGAGGCTCACCCCTCCACTTT.

The rearrangement joins TRBV7-9 to TRBJ1-1, with a possible D match to TRBD1 (5 bases). V lost 5 bases, J lost 11 bases, and 18 bases lay in between. Germline values: CDR1 SEHNR, CDR2 FQNEAQ (reference sequence). The CDR3 has 13 amino acids. The CDR3 region is CASSLRTPGRAFF. CDR3 bases: TGTGCCAGCAGCCTGAGGACACCCGGGAGGGCTTTCTTT.

This chain links TRBV5-1 with TRBJ2-1, with 11 positions matching TRBD2. The germline V gene encodes CDR1 SGHRS and CDR2 YFSETQ. V shed 0 bases, J shed 4 bases, and the junction held 6 bases outside the gene matches. The CDR3 totals 17 residues. CDR3 in amino acids: CASSLAPSGRQYNEQFF. CDR3 sequence (DNA): TGCGCCAGCAGCTTGGCTCCTAGCGGGAGGCAATACAATGAGCAGTTCTTC.

The DNA of the CDR3 is TGTGCCAGCAGTTCGGGACAGGGGGAGCTGTTTTTT. Its translation: CASSSGQGELFF. This chain uses TRBV27 with TRBJ2-2; 7 bases match TRBD1. Germline loops: CDR1 MNHEY, CDR2 SMNVEV (reference sequence). The ends lost 4 bases at V and 8 bases at J; junction bases unmatched: 1. The CDR3 runs 12 residues.

V gene TRBV28 combines with J gene TRBJ1-2, with D unclear. Germline V lookup: CDR1 MDHEN, CDR2 SYDVKM. The CDR3 covers 14 residues. The V end was cut by 2 bases, the J end by 6 bases, with 13 bases between. The CDR3 DNA follows: TGTGCCAGCAGTTTAACACGATCCAACCATGGCTACACCTTC. Residues: CASSLTRSNHGYTF.

A few counts support this clone. The genes are TRBV27 and TRBJ2-3, with unresolved D. CDR1 and CDR2 (germline): MNHEY, SMNVEV (reference sequence). CDR3 length equals 14 residues. Between the trimmed V and J ends, which lost 0 bases and 2 bases, there was a span of 6 bases. The CDR3 loop reads CASSLSTATDTQYF. In DNA, the CDR3 is TGTGCCAGCAGTTTATCTACAGCCACAGATACGCAGTATTTT.

The rearrangement uses TRBV28 and TRBJ1-1; D possibly corresponds to TRBD1 (5 bases). The CDR3 is 12 residues long. CDR1 and CDR2 from the germline V gene are MDHEN and SYDVKM. The V end was cut by 5 bases, the J end by 8 bases, with 12 bases between. In DNA, the CDR3 is TGTGCCAGCAGTCCCCGGTGGGGCGAAGCTTTCTTT. Protein product: CASSPRWGEAFF.

The rearrangement uses TRBV2 and TRBJ1-3; 8 nucleotides line up with TRBD1. This CDR3 contains 15 residues. The V and J ends lost 6 bases and 1 base, in that order; junction bases with no gene match: 5. Germline values: CDR1 SNHLY, CDR2 FYNNEI. CDR3 protein: CASSRTGRSGNTIYF. The DNA of the CDR3 is TGTGCCAGCAGCCGGACAGGGCGTTCTGGAAACACCATATATTTT.

The rearrangement uses TRBV6-5 and TRBJ1-1, with TRBD1 matching 10 bases. Trimming cost V 6 bases and J 3 bases; bases outside gene matches: 7. From germline, CDR1 is MNHEY and CDR2 SVGAGI. CDR3 size: 15 residues. CDR3 sequence: CASSMTGGGYTEAFF. CDR3 DNA: TGTGCCAGCAGCATGACAGGGGGCGGCTACACTGAAGCTTTCTTT.

This chain joins TRBV19 and TRBJ1-5; D is unresolved. The CDR3 has 14 amino acids. CDR1 and CDR2 from the germline V gene are LNHDA and SQIVND (reference sequence). Trimming took off 6 bases at V and 4 bases at J, with 13 bases between the two ends. CDR3 in amino acids: CASRRVAGNQPQHF. CDR3 coding DNA: TGTGCCAGTAGACGGGTCGCTGGGAATCAGCCCCAGCATTTT.

The chain recombines TRBV28 with TRBJ1-2; weak D call: TRBD1 (6 bases). This CDR3 is 13 amino acids long. V was pared by 9 bases and J by 1 base, with 12 bases between. Germline-derived CDR1 and CDR2 are MDHEN and SYDVKM. The CDR3 region has the DNA TGTGCCAGTTCCCAGGGGTTTAACTATGGCTACACCTTC. Its protein is CASSQGFNYGYTF.

The chain carries TRBV18 and TRBJ2-2; 8 nucleotides line up with TRBD2. This CDR3 is 16 amino acids long. The J segment lost 2 bases and the V segment lost 1 base, leaving 3 bases of the junction unmatched. Germline assignment: CDR1 KGHSH and CDR2 LQKENI. CDR3 sequence reads: CASSPQRERNTGELFF. The CDR3 DNA reads as TGTGCCAGCTCACCACAGCGGGAGCGAAACACCGGGGAGCTGTTTTTT. The full variable domain, rest sourced from reference TRBV18 and TRBJ2-2, is NAGVMQNPRHLVRRRGQEARLRCSPMKGHSHVYWYRQLPEEGLKFMVYLQKENIIDESGMPKERFSAEFPKEGPSILRIQQVVRGDSAAYFCASSPQRERNTGELFFGEGSRLTVL.

The genes are TRBV21-1 and TRBJ2-7; the table's TRBD1 call for D was not verified on the DNA. TRBV21-1 is a pseudogene segment. The CDR3 sequence is 15 residues long. The DNA for the CDR3 is TGTGCCAGCAGCAAAGCACGAGGGGGCCCCTACGAGCAGTACGTC. This encodes CASSKARGGPYEQYV.

The CDR3 DNA sequence: TGTGCCAGCAGTTACCCTACTAGCGGGAGCTTCGGCACCGGGGAGCTGTTTTTT. Translation: CASSYPTSGSFGTGELFF. The chain employs TRBV6-2 or TRBV6-3 and TRBJ2-2; 11 nucleotides match TRBD2. The germline V gene has CDR1 MNHEY and CDR2 SVGEGT. This CDR3 is 18 amino acids long. V dropped 2 bases and J dropped 4; count of bases not matched to a gene: 9.

This clone was seen a single time. This chain links TRBV4-3 with TRBJ1-4, with TRBD1 as a possible D gene (5 bases). V was cut by 4 bases and J by 3 bases, with 15 bases left in between. From germline, CDR1 is LGHNA and CDR2 YSLEER. The CDR3 is 16 residues long. The CDR3 DNA is TGCGCCAGCAGCCTACGCCTAGGGGTCGCTAATGAAAAACTGTTTTTT. It translates to CASSLRLGVANEKLFF.

This CDR3 is CASSPARGQSDYGYTF. CDR3 bases: TGCGCCAGCAGCCCGGCCAGGGGGCAATCTGACTATGGCTACACCTTC. The chain has TRBV4-1 and TRBJ1-2; 8 bases fit TRBD1. The CDR3 is 16 residues long. In germline, CDR1 is MGHRA, CDR2 YSYEKL. V dropped 4 bases and J dropped 3; count of bases not matched to a gene: 10.

This chain joins TRBV2 and TRBJ2-7; 7 bases line up with TRBD2. The CDR3 is made up of 16 amino acids. Germline assignment: CDR1 SNHLY and CDR2 FYNNEI. With 6 bases clipped from V and 3 bases from J, the junction kept 14 bases outside the gene matches. The CDR3 here is CASRGDYHTPNYEQYF. The CDR3 DNA sequence: TGTGCCAGCAGGGGGGACTACCACACCCCAAACTACGAGCAGTACTTC.